These 9 T cell receptor beta chains originate from one sample sequenced in a study of T cell clonotyping in hematopoietic cell transplantation. Sequenced by immunoSEQ multiplex PCR; TCRdb stores in-frame clones only, minus some. Of some 76,000 clones listed, 90% to 97% are singletons. Described time point: recipient sample about 28 days before transplant, after cytoreduction. Here the sequenced sample was peripheral blood mononuclear cells, taken before stem cell transplant. The receptors stem from a woman in her forties or fifties with acute myeloid leukemia. Some clones in this sample may be carry-over from other donors' samples.

This sequence joins TRBV5-8 and TRBJ1-2; no definite D call. The CDR3 length is 14 residues. Trimming took off 5 bases at V and 4 bases at J, with 15 bases between the two ends. Germline V CDR1 and CDR2: SGHTS, YDEGEE. This chain's CDR3 is CASRLYRNSYGYTF. CDR3 DNA sequence: TGTGCCAGCAGGTTGTACCGGAACTCCTATGGCTACACCTTC.

The chain links TRBV6-5 to TRBJ1-1; D is uncertain. Germline CDR1 reads MNHEY; CDR2 reads SVGAGI. V was clipped by 2 bases and J by 2 bases, with 9 bases between them. This CDR3 spans 14 amino acids. CDR3 residues: CASSYVGRNTEAFF. Here the CDR3 DNA reads TGTGCCAGCAGTTACGTTGGGAGAAACACTGAAGCTTTCTTT.

This clone was observed a single time. This chain links TRBV29-1 with TRBJ1-1; D may be TRBD1 (5 bases). Germline-derived CDR1 and CDR2 are SQVTM and ANQGSEA. The CDR3 sequence is 13 residues long. Trimming took off 7 bases at V and 0 bases at J, with 12 bases between the two ends. Written as DNA, the CDR3 is TGCAGCGCCGGAGACAGTGTGAACACTGAAGCTTTCTTT. The encoded protein is CSAGDSVNTEAFF.

The J gene is TRBJ2-7, the V gene TRBV6-1, with D unclear. V was cut by 6 bases and J by 0 bases, with 15 bases left in between. CDR3 length: 15 residues. Germline V gene data show CDR1 as MNHNS and CDR2 as SASEGT. The CDR3 DNA sequence: TGTGCCAGCAGACACCGGACGGGCAGCTCCTACGAGCAGTACTTC. This translates into CASRHRTGSSYEQYF.

The rearrangement links TRBV6-5 to TRBJ1-5; D is unclear. The germline CDR1 and CDR2 sequences are MNHEY and SVGAGI. V was shortened by 6 bases and J by 1 base, with 7 bases between the two germline ends. The CDR3 covers 13 residues. The CDR3 is CASRIESNQPQHF. CDR3 sequence (DNA): TGTGCCAGCAGAATCGAAAGCAATCAGCCCCAGCATTTT.

This rearrangement joins TRBV30 to TRBJ1-5; D may be TRBD1 (5 bases). V lost 2 bases and J lost 3, with 11 bases in between. The CDR3 loop spans 14 amino acids. Germline CDR1 reads GTSNPN; CDR2 reads SVGIG (reference sequence). CDR3 residues: CAWSPLGLNQPQHF. The CDR3, as DNA: TGTGCCTGGAGTCCCCTGGGGCTCAATCAGCCCCAGCATTTT.

The CDR3 DNA reads as TGTGCCAGCAGCCCGGGACCAAACTCTGGAAACACCATATATTTT. Protein sequence: CASSPGPNSGNTIYF. This chain joins TRBV7-2 and TRBJ1-3; TRBD1 might be the D (5 bases). V was clipped by 5 bases and J by 0 bases, with 11 bases between them. CDR3 size: 15 residues. Looked up from germline, CDR1 is SGHTA and CDR2 is FQGNSA.

J is TRBJ1-1 and V is TRBV10-3, with 8 positions matching TRBD1. Germline CDR1 is ENHRY and CDR2 is SYGVKD. The V and J ends lost 10 bases and 6 bases, in that order; junction bases with no gene match: 16. There are 15 residues in the CDR3. The CDR3 reads CATEGAGTGISEAFF. Written as DNA, the CDR3 is TGTGCCACCGAGGGAGCCGGGACAGGTATCTCTGAAGCTTTCTTT.

This chain uses TRBV19 with TRBJ2-4, with D tentatively TRBD1 (5 bases). The CDR3 extends over 10 amino acids. The V gene's germline CDR1 is LNHDA and CDR2 SQIVND (reference sequence). The CDR3: CARGWNIQYF. CDR3 sequence (DNA): TGTGCTAGGGGTTGGAACATTCAGTACTTC.